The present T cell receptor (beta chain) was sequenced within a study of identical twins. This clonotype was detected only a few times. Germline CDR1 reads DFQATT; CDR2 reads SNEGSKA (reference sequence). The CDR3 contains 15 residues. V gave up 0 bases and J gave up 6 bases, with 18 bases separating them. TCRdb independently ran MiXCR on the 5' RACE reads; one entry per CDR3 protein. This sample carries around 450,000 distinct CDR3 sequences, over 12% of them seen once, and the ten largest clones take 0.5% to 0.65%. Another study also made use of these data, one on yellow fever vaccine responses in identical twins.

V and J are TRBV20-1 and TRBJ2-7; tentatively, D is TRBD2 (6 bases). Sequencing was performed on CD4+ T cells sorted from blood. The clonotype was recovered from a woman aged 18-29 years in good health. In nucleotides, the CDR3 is TGCAGTGCTAGAGAGGGGACTGCCGGGGGAGGCGAGCAGTACTTC. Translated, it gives CSAREGTAGGGEQYF.